This is a list of T cell receptor beta chains from one sample in a study of CD8 T cells in ankylosing spondylitis. Using its own MiXCR run on the 5' RACE reads, TCRdb lists one record per CDR3 protein. The profile shows about 840,000 distinct CDR3 sequences, 10% to 15% of them singletons. Input material: blood, either unsorted or a sorted T cell fraction (not recorded which). These TCRs come from a male donor with ankylosing spondylitis. The CDR3 runs from the conserved cysteine through the conserved F or W. A D gene is named only where the DNA matches it firmly. Clone size is shown for a subset of rows, as once, few, many or a class of expanded clone.

V gene,clone size,D gene,J gene,CDR3 DNA,CDR3 protein
TRBV29-1,-,-,TRBJ1-1,TGCAGCGTTGAACGAGGAGACCGCACTGAAGCTTTCTTT,CSVERGDRTEAFF
TRBV7-2,-,-,TRBJ2-2,TGTGCCAGCAGCTTACAAGACCAAACCGGGGAGCTGTTTTTT,CASSLQDQTGELFF
TRBV12-3/TRBV12-4,few,TRBD2,TRBJ2-1,TGTGCCAGCACCCGCTCGACTAGCGGGAGGGCCCGCTCCTACAATGAGCAGTTCTTC,CASTRSTSGRARSYNEQFF
TRBV5-1,-,-,TRBJ2-2,TGCGCCAGCAGCTTGGCCCCCCCAACGAACACCGGGGAGCTGTTTTTT,CASSLAPPTNTGELFF
TRBV28,few,-,TRBJ2-5,TGTGCCAGCTCTCCGTGGGGGCAGGGGACAGAGACCCAGTACTTC,CASSPWGQGTETQYF
TRBV6-2/TRBV6-3,-,TRBD1,TRBJ2-7,TGTGCCAGCAGGGAATGGACAGGGCATGACTACGAGCAGTACTTC,CASREWTGHDYEQYF
TRBV27,few,-,TRBJ1-4,TGTGCCAGCAGTCTAGAGCAGGGACGCTCTAATGAAAAACTGTTTTTT,CASSLEQGRSNEKLFF
TRBV10-3,many,-,TRBJ2-2,TGTGCCATCAGTCAAACAGGGCCCGGGGAGCTGTTTTTT,CAISQTGPGELFF
TRBV13,few,TRBD2,TRBJ2-1,TGTGCCAGCAGCGTACTAGCGGGGGGGCAAAATGAGCAGTTCTTC,CASSVLAGGQNEQFF
TRBV15,few,-,TRBJ2-5,TGTGCCACCAGCCCAAGGGGACAAGAGACCCAGTACTTC,CATSPRGQETQYF
TRBV20-1,-,TRBD2,TRBJ2-3,TGCAGTGCTATTCTCCCGGGACTAGGAGGAGGCACAGATACGCAGTATTTT,CSAILPGLGGGTDTQYF
TRBV7-2,-,-,TRBJ1-2,TGTGCCAGCAGCTTACAGACAGCTAACTATGGCTACACCTTC,CASSLQTANYGYTF
TRBV6-5,-,-,TRBJ2-5,TGTGCCAGCAGTTCCTACCCCGAGCAAGAGACCCAGTACTTC,CASSSYPEQETQYF
TRBV7-2,few,-,TRBJ1-1,TGTGCCAGCAGCTTAATGGGAGTGGGGAGCACTGAAGCTTTCTTT,CASSLMGVGSTEAFF
TRBV5-1,-,-,TRBJ2-6,TGCGCCAGCAGCTTACGACAAGGGGGGACCCCTGGGGCCAACGTCCTGACTTTC,CASSLRQGGTPGANVLTF
TRBV7-2,few,-,TRBJ1-3,TGTGCCACCCGAGGATGGGGCCACTCTGGAAACACCATATATTTT,CATRGWGHSGNTIYF
TRBV7-9,many,-,TRBJ2-7,TGTGCCAGCAGCTTATCGGGGGCTTGGGACGAGCAGTACTTC,CASSLSGAWDEQYF
TRBV12-3/TRBV12-4,few,-,TRBJ1-5,TGTGCCAGCAGGCGAGGGTCTTGGGGGCCCCAGCATTTT,CASRRGSWGPQHF
TRBV18,few,TRBD2,TRBJ2-1,TGTGCCAGCTCACCATTACCGGGAGGGTACAATGAGCAGTTCTTC,CASSPLPGGYNEQFF
TRBV11-1,few,-,TRBJ2-6,TGTGCCAGCAGCTTAGTACGGGCTTACGTCTCTGGGGCCAACGTCCTGACTTTC,CASSLVRAYVSGANVLTF
TRBV7-2,-,TRBD1,TRBJ1-1,TGTGCCAGCAGCTTCAGACAGGAGGGGGCTCAGACTGAAGCTTTCTTT,CASSFRQEGAQTEAFF
TRBV29-1,few,-,TRBJ1-1,TGCAGCGTTGTATCGGAGATAAATGAAGCTTTCTTT,CSVVSEINEAFF
TRBV5-1,-,TRBD1,TRBJ1-1,TGCGCCAGCAGGTCACAGGGGAGGGCTGAAGCTTTCTTT,CASRSQGRAEAFF
TRBV29-1,-,TRBD2,TRBJ2-1,TGCAGCGCTACCCGGACTAGCGGGTCGTACAATGAGCAGTTCTTC,CSATRTSGSYNEQFF
TRBV5-1,few,TRBD1,TRBJ2-1,TGCGCCAGCAGCTTACAGGGACAGGGGTCCACTGAGCAGTTCTTC,CASSLQGQGSTEQFF
TRBV4-2,few,-,TRBJ1-2,TGTGCCAGCAGCCAGACCAACCCCGCCGGCTACACCTTC,CASSQTNPAGYTF
TRBV20-1,-,-,TRBJ1-2,TGCAGTGCTAGTACGAGAGGCAGAGAGTACTATGGCTACACCTTC,CSASTRGREYYGYTF
TRBV2,-,TRBD1,TRBJ2-5,TGTGCCAGCAGTACCGGGACAGGGGATCTAAGAACCCAGTACTTC,CASSTGTGDLRTQYF
TRBV20-1,-,-,TRBJ2-3,TGCAGTGCTAGAGATGGCCGGCAGGGAACAGATACGCAGTATTTT,CSARDGRQGTDTQYF
TRBV5-1,-,-,TRBJ1-2,TGCGCCAGCAGCGATCCTGAGGGGAACTCTGGCTACACCTTC,CASSDPEGNSGYTF
TRBV9,-,TRBD1,TRBJ2-7,TGTGCCAGCAGCATGACAGGGCACTCCTACGAGCAGTACTTC,CASSMTGHSYEQYF
TRBV4-1,-,-,TRBJ2-5,TGCGCCAGCAGGCGCGGCGCACCGGGAGTAGGAGAGACCCAGTACTTC,CASRRGAPGVGETQYF
TRBV11-2,-,-,TRBJ2-7,TGTGCCAGCAGCGCATCTAGCGCCCTGGGGCCCTACGAGCAGTACTTC,CASSASSALGPYEQYF
TRBV11-1,-,-,TRBJ2-3,TGTGCCAGCAGCTCTAGGCAGCGTAGCACAGATACGCAGTATTTT,CASSSRQRSTDTQYF
TRBV7-9,few,TRBD2,TRBJ2-5,TGTGCCAGCAGCCCCGGTTGGGGGGGAGAGACCCAGTACTTC,CASSPGWGGETQYF
TRBV7-9,-,-,TRBJ2-7,TGTGCCAGCAGCCCCGGTATCGGGGGAAGGACCTACGAGCAGTACTTC,CASSPGIGGRTYEQYF
TRBV20-1,few,-,TRBJ1-2,TGCAGTGCTAGAGAGGGGGCCCCTACTAACTATGGCTACACCTTC,CSAREGAPTNYGYTF
TRBV7-2,-,-,TRBJ1-1,TGTGCCAGCGAGCTTAGATACGGGGGGAACACTGAAGCTTTCTTT,CASELRYGGNTEAFF
TRBV20-1,-,-,TRBJ2-5,TGCAGTGCTAGAGTAACAAATCAAGAGACCCAGTACTTC,CSARVTNQETQYF
TRBV9,-,-,TRBJ1-4,TGTGCCAGCAGCGTAGCTGGGGCGGTAAATGAAAAACTGTTTTTT,CASSVAGAVNEKLFF
TRBV20-1,-,-,TRBJ1-5,TGCAGTGCTGTCAAACAGGGAAAACAGCCCCAGCATTTT,CSAVKQGKQPQHF
TRBV20-1,many,TRBD2,TRBJ2-7,TGCAGTGCCCCCAGGGAGGGAGCCTACGAGCAGTACTTC,CSAPREGAYEQYF
TRBV27,-,-,TRBJ2-7,TGTGCCAGCAGTTTAATAGCGAGCTACAAGGACGAGCAGTACTTC,CASSLIASYKDEQYF
TRBV10-3,-,-,TRBJ2-1,TGTGCCATCGGCACAGGGCACCCCTACAATGAGCAGTTCTTC,CAIGTGHPYNEQFF
TRBV5-1,-,-,TRBJ1-3,TGCGCCAGCAGCGCGGACAGTGGAAACACCATATATTTT,CASSADSGNTIYF
TRBV7-8,few,-,TRBJ2-7,TGTGCCAGCAGCTTAGTAGGGGATCCCTCCTACGAGCAGTACTTC,CASSLVGDPSYEQYF
TRBV20-1,many,TRBD2,TRBJ2-1,TGCAGCGCCCTCACCTATGGGAGGGAGGGCAATTACGGTTACAATGAGCAGTTCTTC,CSALTYGREGNYGYNEQFF
TRBV20-1,few,-,TRBJ2-7,TGCAGTGCTCCGGGACCAATTAACTACGAGCAGTACTTC,CSAPGPINYEQYF
TRBV11-2,many,-,TRBJ1-2,TGTGCCAGCAGCTACCAGGGCGACGGCTACACCTTC,CASSYQGDGYTF
TRBV10-3,few,-,TRBJ1-1,TGTGCCATCAGCAATGGGCGGGGTAGCACTGAAGCTTTCTTT,CAISNGRGSTEAFF
TRBV20-1,many,TRBD2,TRBJ2-3,TGCAGTGCTAGAGCGACTAGCGGGCTAGATACGCAGTATTTT,CSARATSGLDTQYF
TRBV6-5,-,-,TRBJ1-2,TGTGCCAGCAGTTACCGCCAGGAGTTCTATGGCTACACCTTC,CASSYRQEFYGYTF
TRBV12-3/TRBV12-4,-,-,TRBJ1-1,TGTGCCAGCACCTCGAGGGGCTCGAACACTGAAGCTTTCTTT,CASTSRGSNTEAFF
TRBV5-1,-,-,TRBJ1-5,TGCGCCAGCAGCCAGGGGATGGGCAATCAGCCCCAGCATTTT,CASSQGMGNQPQHF
TRBV11-3,-,-,TRBJ2-1,TGTGCCAGCAGCTTAGCTGTGACTAGAGGTTTCGGTGAGCAGTTCTTC,CASSLAVTRGFGEQFF
TRBV28,-,-,TRBJ2-1,TGTGCCAGCAGGGAGGGGGCGAGCTCCTACAATGAGCAGTTCTTC,CASREGASSYNEQFF
TRBV5-6,-,TRBD1,TRBJ2-5,TGTGCCAGCAGCCCGGGACAGGCTAGGCGAGAGACCCAGTACTTC,CASSPGQARRETQYF
TRBV20-1,few,-,TRBJ2-2,TGCAGTGCTAGGAAGCTAGCTGATTTTTACGGGGAGCTGTTTTTT,CSARKLADFYGELFF